This entry features one TCR beta chain sequence. What it binds is unknown. This record comes from a study of cytotoxic CD8 clonotypes in ibrutinib-treated CLL. Study in general: Patient counts were over 9 relapsed/refractory, some 16 treatment-naive and around 17 IGHV unmutated. Whole-study results and caveats: Baseline clonality exceeded age-matched healthy donors and tracked circulating CD8+ T-cell counts. Shared public clonotypes were rare, and on treatment they either got smaller or stayed the same.

This table comes from immunoSEQ multiplex PCR, and its TCRdb copy is limited to in-frame clones, with some not included. Of approximately 32,000 clones listed, more than 65% are singletons. This CDR3 is 14 amino acids long. V lost 3 bases, J lost 1 base, and 2 bases stayed unmatched. From germline, CDR1 is SGDLS and CDR2 YYNGEE. Extraction of around 1.9 micrograms of genomic DNA from cryopreserved PBMCs supplied material for TCR beta libraries. This sample comprised PBMCs, obtained before ibrutinib treatment. The chain is built from TRBV9 and TRBJ1-1, with 8 positions matching TRBD1. This TCR derives from a human donor with chronic lymphocytic leukemia. The CDR3 nucleotides read TGTGCCAGCAGCGCTACAGGGGGGAACACTGAAGCTTTCTTT. Translation gives CASSATGGNTEAFF.